A selection of T cell receptor beta chains follows, all from one sample in a study of cytomegalovirus exposure and HLA in healthy donors. Assay used: immunoSEQ multiplex PCR; TCRdb lists only in-frame clones, some missing. The profile shows about 160,000 clones, about 89% of them singletons. Material: PBMCs. These receptors all stem from a woman aged 18-35 years in good health and CMV-seropositive. CDR3s include the opening cysteine and the closing phenylalanine or tryptophan. D genes are given only for firm matches. The size entry is marked missing in some rows and otherwise reads once, few, many or a size class.

j_call	d_call	clone_size	v_call	cdr3_aa	cdr3_nt
TRBJ1-2	TRBD1	NA	TRBV18	CASSPDAGTAYGYTF	TGTGCCAGCTCACCAGACGCGGGGACAGCCTATGGCTACACCTTC
TRBJ2-1	TRBD1	NA	TRBV5-4	CASSPGQGAYNEQFF	TGTGCCAGCAGCCCAGGACAGGGGGCCTACAATGAGCAGTTCTTC
TRBJ2-1	TRBD2	NA	TRBV10-3	CAISGLAGNEQFF	TGTGCCATCAGCGGACTAGCGGGGAATGAGCAGTTCTTC
TRBJ1-4	TRBD1	NA	TRBV6-9	CASSYVAGGWAEKLFF	TGTGCCAGCAGTTATGTGGCAGGGGGTTGGGCTGAAAAACTGTTTTTT
TRBJ2-7	NA	once	TRBV9	CASSPGGLWDEQYF	TGTGCCAGCAGCCCCGGGGGACTCTGGGACGAGCAGTACTTC
TRBJ1-1	TRBD1	NA	TRBV2	CASTKGQGVDTEAFF	TGTGCCAGCACTAAGGGTCAGGGGGTCGACACTGAAGCTTTCTTT
TRBJ1-4	TRBD1	NA	TRBV27	CASSHLPGQGATNEKLFF	TGTGCCAGCAGTCACCTTCCGGGACAGGGAGCAACTAATGAAAAACTGTTTTTT
TRBJ2-4	TRBD1	NA	TRBV7-2	CASSYKGTGAQNIQYF	TGTGCCAGCAGCTATAAAGGGACAGGCGCTCAAAACATTCAGTACTTC
TRBJ2-3	NA	NA	TRBV7-9	CASSLGRQFAADTQYF	TGTGCCAGCAGCTTAGGTCGGCAGTTTGCGGCAGATACGCAGTATTTT
TRBJ2-7	TRBD2	NA	TRBV7-9	CASSLILAGGRTYEQYF	TGTGCCAGCAGCCTTATCCTAGCGGGAGGGCGGACCTACGAGCAGTACTTC
TRBJ2-7	TRBD2	NA	TRBV4-2	CASSQGTSGLYEQYF	TGTGCCAGCAGCCAAGGGACTAGCGGGTTATACGAGCAGTACTTC
TRBJ2-3	NA	NA	TRBV28	CASSSRTVPRVLDTQYF	TGTGCCAGCAGTTCGAGGACAGTGCCCCGGGTGTTGGATACGCAGTATTTT
TRBJ1-1	NA	NA	TRBV11-1	CASSLTGNTEAFF	TGTGCCAGCAGCTTGACAGGGAACACTGAAGCTTTCTTT
TRBJ2-1	NA	once	TRBV4-3	CASSQGLLVNEQFF	TGCGCCAGCAGCCAAGGACTCCTGGTCAATGAGCAGTTCTTC
TRBJ2-4	NA	NA	TRBV2	CASSEGGTPGNIQYF	TGTGCCAGCAGTGAAGGCGGGACCCCGGGGAACATTCAGTACTTC
TRBJ1-5	TRBD1	NA	TRBV5-6	CASSSYRGDSNQPQHF	TGTGCCAGCAGCTCTTACAGGGGAGATAGCAATCAGCCCCAGCATTTT
TRBJ1-4	NA	NA	TRBV28	CASSPPYATNEKLFF	TGTGCCAGCAGCCCCCCCTATGCAACTAATGAAAAACTGTTTTTT
TRBJ2-7	NA	NA	TRBV28	CASRKGGLDEQYF	TGTGCCAGCAGGAAAGGAGGGCTCGACGAGCAGTACTTC
TRBJ2-2	NA	NA	TRBV9	CASSAGFGTPKNTGELFF	TGTGCCAGCAGCGCCGGTTTCGGGACACCCAAGAACACCGGGGAGCTGTTTTTT
TRBJ1-5	TRBD1	NA	TRBV28	CASSWDRDNQPQHF	TGTGCCAGCAGTTGGGACAGGGACAATCAGCCCCAGCATTTT
TRBJ2-1	TRBD1	NA	TRBV19	CASMGQGANEQFF	TGTGCCAGTATGGGACAGGGGGCAAATGAGCAGTTCTTC
TRBJ1-4	NA	NA	TRBV7-9	CASSSTGSATNEKLFF	TGTGCCAGCAGCTCCACAGGGAGCGCAACTAATGAAAAACTGTTTTTT
TRBJ2-1	TRBD1	NA	TRBV29-1	CSGETGYEQFF	TGCAGCGGAGAGACAGGGTATGAGCAGTTCTTC
TRBJ2-2	TRBD1	NA	TRBV10-2	CASSPGQDNTGELFF	TGCGCCAGCAGTCCGGGACAGGATAACACCGGGGAGCTGTTTTTT
TRBJ2-5	TRBD1	NA	TRBV9	CASSVSIETGFRGQETQYF	TGTGCCAGCAGCGTTAGTATCGAGACAGGGTTTAGAGGCCAAGAGACCCAGTACTTC
TRBJ2-1	TRBD2	NA	TRBV6-5	CASSYSRLAGSDEQFF	TGTGCCAGCAGTTACTCTCGACTAGCGGGGTCCGATGAGCAGTTCTTC
TRBJ1-4	NA	once	TRBV5-1	CASSLAAGENEKLFF	TGCGCCAGCAGCTTGGCGGCAGGGGAGAATGAAAAACTGTTTTTT
TRBJ1-1	NA	NA	TRBV11-2	CASSPSGTYTEAFF	TGTGCCAGCAGCCCTTCGGGAACCTACACTGAAGCTTTCTTT
TRBJ2-2	NA	once	TRBV7-2	CASSRLGGRVNTGELFF	TGTGCCAGCAGCAGACTAGGGGGGAGGGTAAACACCGGGGAGCTGTTTTTT
TRBJ2-1	TRBD2	once	TRBV11-2	CASSLRREGYNEQFF	TGTGCCAGCAGCCTTAGGCGGGAGGGCTACAATGAGCAGTTCTTC
TRBJ2-7	NA	many	TRBV18	CASSQGRRRIEQYF	TGTGCCAGCTCACAGGGGAGGCGACGTATCGAGCAGTACTTC
TRBJ2-6	NA	NA	TRBV30	CAWGAGSGANVLTF	TGTGCCTGGGGCGCAGGCTCTGGGGCCAACGTCCTGACTTTC
TRBJ2-1	NA	NA	TRBV29-1	CSVDFGRGSSNEQFF	TGCAGCGTTGATTTTGGCAGGGGATCGTCAAATGAGCAGTTCTTC
TRBJ2-2	NA	NA	TRBV5-1	CASSLGAGTGELFF	TGCGCCAGCAGCTTGGGGGCTGGCACCGGGGAGCTGTTTTTT
TRBJ1-1	TRBD1	NA	TRBV5-8	CASSYRPGQGETEAFF	TGTGCCAGCAGTTATCGACCCGGACAGGGCGAGACTGAAGCTTTCTTT
TRBJ2-5	TRBD1	NA	TRBV18	CASSPPGQGEETQYF	TGTGCCAGCTCACCACCGGGACAGGGGGAAGAGACCCAGTACTTC
TRBJ2-1	NA	NA	TRBV28	CASRLGAGGLSSYNEQFF	TGTGCCAGCAGACTGGGGGCGGGCGGGTTAAGCTCCTACAATGAGCAGTTCTTC
TRBJ2-1	TRBD1	NA	TRBV7-9	CASSLRQGADEQFF	TGTGCCAGCAGCTTACGGCAGGGGGCGGATGAGCAGTTCTTC
TRBJ2-7	NA	once	TRBV5-1	CASSLATRDEQYF	TGCGCCAGCAGCTTGGCGACCAGGGACGAGCAGTACTTC
TRBJ2-7	TRBD1	once	TRBV6-5	CASSYWDSSYEQYF	TGTGCCAGCAGTTATTGGGACAGCTCCTACGAGCAGTACTTC
TRBJ1-2	NA	NA	TRBV19	CASVSPNYGYTF	TGTGCCAGCGTTTCTCCTAACTATGGCTACACCTTC
TRBJ1-2	NA	NA	TRBV6-5	CASSYGGTAENGYTF	TGTGCCAGCAGTTACGGGGGGACGGCTGAAAATGGCTACACCTTC
TRBJ1-1	NA	NA	TRBV6-5	CASIRTPSNTEAFF	TGTGCCAGCATTAGGACACCATCGAACACTGAAGCTTTCTTT
TRBJ2-3	TRBD2	NA	TRBV7-2	CASSSQTSRADTQYF	TGTGCCAGCAGTTCCCAGACTAGCAGGGCAGATACGCAGTATTTT
TRBJ1-1	TRBD1	NA	TRBV4-1	CASSPTTAGQGNTEAFF	TGCGCCAGCAGCCCAACGACTGCGGGACAGGGGAACACTGAAGCTTTCTTT
TRBJ1-1	NA	NA	TRBV27	CASSFRALNTEAFF	TGTGCCAGCAGTTTCAGGGCCTTGAACACTGAAGCTTTCTTT
TRBJ1-1	TRBD1	once	TRBV2	CASRGQGVTEAFF	TGTGCCAGCAGGGGACAGGGGGTCACTGAAGCTTTCTTT
TRBJ2-5	NA	NA	TRBV27	CASSHRTEPGETQYF	TGTGCCAGCAGTCACAGAACAGAACCTGGGGAGACCCAGTACTTC
TRBJ1-1	TRBD1	NA	TRBV11-3	CASSSRDSTEAFF	TGTGCCAGCAGCTCTCGGGACAGCACTGAAGCTTTCTTT
TRBJ1-1	TRBD1	NA	TRBV10-2	CASSEGGIKDRGQTEAFF	TGCGCCAGCAGTGAGGGCGGGATTAAGGACAGGGGGCAGACTGAAGCTTTCTTT
TRBJ1-1	NA	NA	TRBV6-5	CASMEGIREPGEAFF	TGTGCCAGCATGGAGGGTATCCGGGAACCTGGTGAAGCTTTCTTT